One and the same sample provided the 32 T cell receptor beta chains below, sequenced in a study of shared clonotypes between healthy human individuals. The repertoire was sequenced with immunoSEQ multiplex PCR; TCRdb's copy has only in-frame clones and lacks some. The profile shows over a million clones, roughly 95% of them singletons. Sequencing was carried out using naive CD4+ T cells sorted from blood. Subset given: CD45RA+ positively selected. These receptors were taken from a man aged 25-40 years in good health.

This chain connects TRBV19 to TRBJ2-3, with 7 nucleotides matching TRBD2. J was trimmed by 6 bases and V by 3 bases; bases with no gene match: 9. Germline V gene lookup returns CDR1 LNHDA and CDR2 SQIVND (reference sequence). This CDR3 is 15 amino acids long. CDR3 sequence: CASSISAGVGDTQYF. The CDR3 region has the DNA TGTGCCAGTAGTATTTCGGCGGGAGTGGGGGATACGCAGTATTTT.

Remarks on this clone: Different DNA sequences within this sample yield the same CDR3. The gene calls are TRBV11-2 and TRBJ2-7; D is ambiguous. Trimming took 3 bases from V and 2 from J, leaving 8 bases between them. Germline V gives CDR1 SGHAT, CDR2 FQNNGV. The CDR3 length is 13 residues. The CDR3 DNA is TGTGCCAGCAGCTTTGACCGGACCTACGAGCAGTACTTC. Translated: CASSFDRTYEQYF.

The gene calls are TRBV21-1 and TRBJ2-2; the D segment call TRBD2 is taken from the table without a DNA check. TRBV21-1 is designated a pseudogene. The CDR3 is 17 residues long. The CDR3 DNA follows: TGTGCCAGCAGCGCCCTTGGAGGCGGAATGAACACCGGGGAGCTGTTTTTT. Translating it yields CASSALGGGMNTGELFF.

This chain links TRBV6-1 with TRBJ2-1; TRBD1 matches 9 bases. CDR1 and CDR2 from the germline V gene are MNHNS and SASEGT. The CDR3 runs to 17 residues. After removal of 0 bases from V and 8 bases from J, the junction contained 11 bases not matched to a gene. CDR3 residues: CASSEAERGQGFYEQFF. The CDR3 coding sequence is TGTGCCAGCAGTGAAGCGGAAAGGGGACAGGGATTCTATGAGCAGTTCTTC.

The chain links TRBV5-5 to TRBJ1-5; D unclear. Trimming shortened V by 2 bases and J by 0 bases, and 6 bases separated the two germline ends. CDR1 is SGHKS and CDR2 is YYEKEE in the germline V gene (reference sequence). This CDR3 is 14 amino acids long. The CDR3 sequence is CASSFGDSNQPQHF. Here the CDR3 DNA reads TGTGCCAGCAGCTTTGGGGATAGCAATCAGCCCCAGCATTTT.

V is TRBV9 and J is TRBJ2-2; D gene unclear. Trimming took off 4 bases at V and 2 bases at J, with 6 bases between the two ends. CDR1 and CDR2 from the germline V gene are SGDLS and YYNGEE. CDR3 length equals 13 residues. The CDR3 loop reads CASSLGNTGELFF. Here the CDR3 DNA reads TGTGCCAGCAGCCTGGGAAACACCGGGGAGCTGTTTTTT.

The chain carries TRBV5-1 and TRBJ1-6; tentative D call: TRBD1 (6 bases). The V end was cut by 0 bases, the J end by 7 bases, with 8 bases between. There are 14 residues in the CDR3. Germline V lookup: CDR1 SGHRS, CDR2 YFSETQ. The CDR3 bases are TGCGCCAGCAGCTTGGGGACAGTGAATTCACCCCTCCACTTT. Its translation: CASSLGTVNSPLHF.

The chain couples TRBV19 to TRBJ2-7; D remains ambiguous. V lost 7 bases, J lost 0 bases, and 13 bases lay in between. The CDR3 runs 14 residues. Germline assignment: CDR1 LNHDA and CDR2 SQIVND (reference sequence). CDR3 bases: TGTGCCAGTATGCAAAACTCCGGCTCCTACGAGCAGTACTTC. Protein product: CASMQNSGSYEQYF.

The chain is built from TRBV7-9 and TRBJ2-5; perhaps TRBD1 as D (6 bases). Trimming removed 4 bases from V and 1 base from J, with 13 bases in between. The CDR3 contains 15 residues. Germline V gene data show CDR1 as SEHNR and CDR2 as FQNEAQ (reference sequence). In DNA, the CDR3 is TGTGCCAGCAGCTCATTGGGGGCCCTCCAAGAGACCCAGTACTTC. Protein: CASSSLGALQETQYF.

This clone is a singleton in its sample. The chain's CDR3 is CASISRDRSQETQYF. CDR3 nucleotide sequence: TGTGCCAGCATCTCCCGGGACAGGAGCCAAGAGACCCAGTACTTC. This chain uses TRBV5-4 with TRBJ2-5; TRBD1 matches at 8 bases. From germline, CDR1 is SGHNT and CDR2 YYREEE (reference sequence). The CDR3 loop spans 15 amino acids. V was pared by 6 bases and J by 1 base, with 8 bases of the junction left unmatched.

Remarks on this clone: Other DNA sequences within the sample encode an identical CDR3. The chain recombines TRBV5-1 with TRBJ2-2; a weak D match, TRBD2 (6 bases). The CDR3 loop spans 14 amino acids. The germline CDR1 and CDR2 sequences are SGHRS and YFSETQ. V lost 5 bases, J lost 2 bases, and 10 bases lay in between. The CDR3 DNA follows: TGCGCCAGCAGTCGGGACTCTAACACCGGGGAGCTGTTTTTT. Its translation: CASSRDSNTGELFF.

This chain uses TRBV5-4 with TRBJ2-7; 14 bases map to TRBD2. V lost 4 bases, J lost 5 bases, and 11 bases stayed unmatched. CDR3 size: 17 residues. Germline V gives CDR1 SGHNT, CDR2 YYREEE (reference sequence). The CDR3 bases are TGTGCCAGCAGCAGGGGGTCCGGGACTAGCGGGAGCGACGAGCAGTACTTC. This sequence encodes CASSRGSGTSGSDEQYF.

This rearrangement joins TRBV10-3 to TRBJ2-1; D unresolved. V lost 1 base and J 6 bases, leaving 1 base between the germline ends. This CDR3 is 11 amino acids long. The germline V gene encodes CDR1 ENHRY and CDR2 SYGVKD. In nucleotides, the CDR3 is TGTGCCATCAGTGAGTTCAATGAGCAGTTCTTC. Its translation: CAISEFNEQFF.

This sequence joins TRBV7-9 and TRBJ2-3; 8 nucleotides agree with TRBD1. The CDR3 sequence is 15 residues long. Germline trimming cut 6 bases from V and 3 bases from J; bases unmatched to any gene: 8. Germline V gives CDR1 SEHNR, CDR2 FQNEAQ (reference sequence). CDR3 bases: TGTGCCAGCAGTACCGGGACAGGAGTAACAGATACGCAGTATTTT. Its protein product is CASSTGTGVTDTQYF.

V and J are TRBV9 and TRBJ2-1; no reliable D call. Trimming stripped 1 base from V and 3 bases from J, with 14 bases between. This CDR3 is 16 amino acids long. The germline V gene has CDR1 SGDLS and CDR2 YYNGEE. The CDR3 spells CASSVTWLTGYNEQFF. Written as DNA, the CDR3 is TGTGCCAGCAGCGTAACCTGGCTGACCGGCTACAATGAGCAGTTCTTC.

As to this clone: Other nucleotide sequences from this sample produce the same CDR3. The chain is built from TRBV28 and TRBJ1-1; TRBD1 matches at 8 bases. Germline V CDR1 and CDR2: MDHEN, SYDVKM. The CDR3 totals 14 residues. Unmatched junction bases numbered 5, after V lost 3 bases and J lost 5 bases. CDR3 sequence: CASSFQGARTEAFF. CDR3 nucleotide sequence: TGTGCCAGCAGTTTTCAGGGGGCGAGGACTGAAGCTTTCTTT.

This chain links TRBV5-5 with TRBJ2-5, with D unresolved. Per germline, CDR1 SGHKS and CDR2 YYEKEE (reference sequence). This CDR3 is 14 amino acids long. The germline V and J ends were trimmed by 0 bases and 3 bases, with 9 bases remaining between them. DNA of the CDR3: TGTGCCAGCAGCTTGGGGGATGGAAAAGAGACCCAGTACTTC. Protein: CASSLGDGKETQYF.

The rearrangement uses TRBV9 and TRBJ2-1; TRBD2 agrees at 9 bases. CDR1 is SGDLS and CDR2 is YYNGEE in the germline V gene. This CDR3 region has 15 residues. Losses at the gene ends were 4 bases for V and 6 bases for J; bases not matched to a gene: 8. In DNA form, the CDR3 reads TGTGCCAGCAGCCTTAGCGGGAGTGCGGTCAATGAGCAGTTCTTC. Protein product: CASSLSGSAVNEQFF.

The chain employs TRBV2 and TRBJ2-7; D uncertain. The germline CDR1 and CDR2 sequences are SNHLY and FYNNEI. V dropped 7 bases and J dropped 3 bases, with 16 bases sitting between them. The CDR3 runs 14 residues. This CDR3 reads CASISEETYYEQYF. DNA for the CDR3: TGTGCCAGCATCTCAGAGGAGACGTACTACGAGCAGTACTTC.

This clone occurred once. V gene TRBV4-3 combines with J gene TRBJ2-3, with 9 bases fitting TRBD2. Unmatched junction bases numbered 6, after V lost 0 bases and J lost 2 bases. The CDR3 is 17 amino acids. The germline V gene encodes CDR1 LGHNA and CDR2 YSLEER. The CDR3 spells CASSQDSSGSYTDTQYF. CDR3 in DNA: TGCGCCAGCAGCCAAGATAGTAGCGGGAGTTACACAGATACGCAGTATTTT.

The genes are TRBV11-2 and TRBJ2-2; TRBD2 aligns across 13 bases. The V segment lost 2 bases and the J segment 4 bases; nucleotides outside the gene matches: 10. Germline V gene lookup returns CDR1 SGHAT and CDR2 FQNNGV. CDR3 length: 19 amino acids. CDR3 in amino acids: CASSLLYPGTSGTTGELFF. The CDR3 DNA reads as TGTGCCAGCAGCTTACTTTACCCCGGGACTAGCGGGACCACCGGGGAGCTGTTTTTT. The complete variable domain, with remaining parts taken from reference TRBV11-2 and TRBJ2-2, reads EAGVAQSPRYKIIEKRQSVAFWCNPISGHATLYWYQQILGQGPKLLIQFQNNGVVDDSQLPKDRFSAERLKGVDSTLKIQPAKLEDSAVYLCASSLLYPGTSGTTGELFFGEGSRLTVL.

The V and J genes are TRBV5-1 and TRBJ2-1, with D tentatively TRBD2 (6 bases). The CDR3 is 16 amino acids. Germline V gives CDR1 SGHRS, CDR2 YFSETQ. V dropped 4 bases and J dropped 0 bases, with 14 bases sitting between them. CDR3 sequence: CASSPEIGSSYNEQFF. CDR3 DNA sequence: TGCGCCAGCAGCCCGGAGATCGGGAGCTCCTACAATGAGCAGTTCTTC.

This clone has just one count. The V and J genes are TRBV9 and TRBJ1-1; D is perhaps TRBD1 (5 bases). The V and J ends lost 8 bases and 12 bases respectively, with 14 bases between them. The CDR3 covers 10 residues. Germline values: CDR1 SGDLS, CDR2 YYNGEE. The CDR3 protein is CASGAPVTFF. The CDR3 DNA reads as TGTGCCAGTGGGGCTCCGGTAACTTTCTTT. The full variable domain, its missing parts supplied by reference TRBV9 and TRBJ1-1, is DSGVTQTPKHLITATGQRVTLRCSPRSGDLSVYWYQQSLDQGLQFLIQYYNGEERAKGNILERFSAQQFPDLHSELNLSSLELGDSALYFCASGAPVTFFGQGTRLTVV.

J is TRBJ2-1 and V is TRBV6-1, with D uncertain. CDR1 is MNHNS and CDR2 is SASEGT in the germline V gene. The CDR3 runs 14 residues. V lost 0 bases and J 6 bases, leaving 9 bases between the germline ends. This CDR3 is CASSEASWGNEQFF. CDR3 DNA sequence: TGTGCCAGCAGTGAAGCATCCTGGGGCAATGAGCAGTTCTTC.

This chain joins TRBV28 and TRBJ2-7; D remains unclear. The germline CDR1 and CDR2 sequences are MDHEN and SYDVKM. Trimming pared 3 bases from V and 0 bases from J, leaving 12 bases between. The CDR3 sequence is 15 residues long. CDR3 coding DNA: TGTGCCAGCAGTTTCAGTGGAAAGGGCTCCTACGAGCAGTACTTC. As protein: CASSFSGKGSYEQYF. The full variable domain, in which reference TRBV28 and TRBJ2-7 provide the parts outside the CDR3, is DVKVTQSSRYLVKRTGEKVFLECVQDMDHENMFWYRQDPGLGLRLIYFSYDVKMKEKGDIPEGYSVSREKKERFSLILESASTNQTSMYLCASSFSGKGSYEQYFGPGTRLTVT.

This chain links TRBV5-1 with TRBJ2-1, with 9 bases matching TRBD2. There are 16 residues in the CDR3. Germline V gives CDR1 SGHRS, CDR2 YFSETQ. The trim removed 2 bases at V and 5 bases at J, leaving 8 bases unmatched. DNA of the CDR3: TGCGCCAGCAGCTTAGCCCCAGCGGGAGGTAACAATGAGCAGTTCTTC. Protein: CASSLAPAGGNNEQFF.

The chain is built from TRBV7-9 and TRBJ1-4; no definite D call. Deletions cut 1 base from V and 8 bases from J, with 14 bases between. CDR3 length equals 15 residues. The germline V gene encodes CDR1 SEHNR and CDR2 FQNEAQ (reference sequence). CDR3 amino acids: CASSLDLPLREKLFF. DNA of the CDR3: TGTGCCAGCAGCTTAGATCTGCCACTACGGGAAAAACTGTTTTTT.

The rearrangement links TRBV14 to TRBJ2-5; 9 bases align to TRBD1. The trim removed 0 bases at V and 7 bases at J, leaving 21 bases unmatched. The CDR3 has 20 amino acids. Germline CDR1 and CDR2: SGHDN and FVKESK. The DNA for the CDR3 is TGTGCCAGCAGCCAAGAAGGACAGGGGCGGTGGCTAGCGGCCCCTAGGACCCAGTACTTC. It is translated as CASSQEGQGRWLAAPRTQYF.

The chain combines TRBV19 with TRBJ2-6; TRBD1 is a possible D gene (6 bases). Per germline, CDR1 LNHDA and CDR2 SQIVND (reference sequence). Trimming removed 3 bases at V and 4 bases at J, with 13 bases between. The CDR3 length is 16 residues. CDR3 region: CASSIPRQAGANVLTF. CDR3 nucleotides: TGTGCCAGTAGTATTCCACGACAGGCCGGGGCCAACGTCCTGACTTTC.

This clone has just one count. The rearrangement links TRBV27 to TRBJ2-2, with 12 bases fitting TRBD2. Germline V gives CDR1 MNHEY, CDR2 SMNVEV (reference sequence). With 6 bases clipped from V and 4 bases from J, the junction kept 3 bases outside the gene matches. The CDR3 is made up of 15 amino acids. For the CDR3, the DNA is TGTGCCAGCAGCCGGGGACTAGCGGGCACCGGGGAGCTGTTTTTT. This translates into CASSRGLAGTGELFF.

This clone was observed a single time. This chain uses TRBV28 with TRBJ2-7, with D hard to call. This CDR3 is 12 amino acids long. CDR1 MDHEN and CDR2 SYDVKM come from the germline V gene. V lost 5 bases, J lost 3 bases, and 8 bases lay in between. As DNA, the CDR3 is TGTGCCAGCAGTCGTAAAATCTACGAGCAGTACTTC. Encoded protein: CASSRKIYEQYF.

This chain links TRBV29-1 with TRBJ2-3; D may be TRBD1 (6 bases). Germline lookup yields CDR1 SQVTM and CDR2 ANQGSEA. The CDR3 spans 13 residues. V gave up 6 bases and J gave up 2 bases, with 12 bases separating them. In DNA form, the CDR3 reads TGCAGCGTCCTAGGACAGTCCACAGATACGCAGTATTTT. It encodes CSVLGQSTDTQYF.